This T cell receptor (beta chain) comes out of a study of cytomegalovirus exposure and HLA in healthy donors. Study observations and caveats: Among TCR beta chains, those listed as cytomegalovirus-associated numbered some 160. An ancestry cluster, one associated with Asian ancestry, reportedly showed fewer N-insertions than the approximately 650-donor mean in a later analysis. Testing in vitro showed a few CMV-associated chains specific for CMV antigens. Accurate HLA-A and HLA-B prediction from TCR beta sequences was reported for most subjects.

About this clone: What it recognizes is unknown.

Vbeta (60) and Jbeta (13) primers were used in the PCR. Assay used: immunoSEQ multiplex PCR; TCRdb lists only in-frame clones, some missing. The sample yields 100,000 to 120,000 clones, more than 70% seen once. Germline CDR1 and CDR2: SNHLY and FYNNEI. This CDR3 comprises 15 residues. V lost 3 bases and J lost 14; bases outside the gene matches: 16. The sample comprised PBMCs. The sequence was obtained from a man in his thirties or forties in good health and CMV-seronegative. The J gene is TRBJ2-1, the V gene TRBV2; 7 bases are a match to TRBD1. The CDR3 region has the DNA TGTGCCAGCAGTGAGGAGTATGGGCAGGGGGTTTCGAAGTTCTTC. It specifies CASSEEYGQGVSKFF.